The T cell receptor beta chain under discussion was sequenced for a study of blood T cell repertoires in COVID-19 (dated by TCRdb to about 2020). About the study as a whole: Samples covering the acute and convalescent phases of COVID-19 were provided by collaborators in the United States, Italy and Spain. Samples were obtained from the ongoing ImmuneRACE study (first 160 participants) and from over a thousand subjects provided by 6 global collaborators. The sample metadata nearly always contained a de-identified subject ID, COVID-19 status, age in years and sex. A freely available public database, intended as a resource for researchers studying the immune response to SARS-CoV-2, is where the repertoires were released. Deeply sampled blood TCRbeta repertoires from subjects exposed to, actively infected with, or recovered from COVID-19 were included in the dataset. The prospective study material was composed of cDNA or gDNA derived from T cells, B-cell-depleted T cells, or PBMCs. Where HLA class I and class II types were available, the types were taken from metadata supplied by the sample provider, not from assay-based typing.

TCRbeta CDR3 regions were amplified from genomic DNA by means of the immunoSEQ Assay, a bias-controlled multiplex PCR. Processing in the source paper ran as follows. Within the assay, amplification of reference gene primers was used to estimate how many nucleated cells each sample contained. Sequence reads were collapsed and filtered to measure the absolute abundance of every unique TCRbeta CDR3 rearrangement. For each sample, productive Simpson clonality was calculated as the square root of Simpson's diversity index over productive rearrangements. As stored in TCRdb, this immuneACCESS dataset retains in-frame rearrangements with V and J assigned. A fraction of the clones does not appear; measured against another copy, unresolved V genes explain less than half of the discrepancy, and the remainder lacks a known reason. V, J and clone size were drawn from that table, and D and trimming were deduced from the DNA. The sample table contains some 270,000 clones; only one count was recorded for 80% to 90% of them. The ten most abundant clones make up around 3.1% of the sample.

Turning to this clone: Its antigen is currently not known. The record has no base qualities; no much larger clone is one base away.

The study at large found these results: The quantity of clinical and demographic metadata differed by source and by participant and was supplied without curation.

In the prospective study, participants were 18 to 89 years old, resided in around 25 geographic areas of the United States, and were enrolled through a virtual design. In the prospective study, cohorts were assigned on the basis of participant-reported clinical history obtained from a screening survey and a study questionnaire. Exposed participants were defined as having been in contact with someone with a PCR-confirmed or clinician-diagnosed COVID-19 case within 2 weeks of study entry. In the prospective study, whole blood, serum and a nasopharyngeal or oropharyngeal swab were collected from each participant by mobile phlebotomists. Additional blood draws and questionnaires over an approximately 2-month period could optionally be provided by prospective study participants. Prospective study blood samples were shipped either frozen or at room temperature before DNA extraction. From V the trimming removes 5 bases and from J it removes 2 bases, while the gene matches leave 23 bases of the junction unaccounted for. Taken from cysteine to phenylalanine, the CDR3 has 22 residues. Solely the CDR3 DNA is kept, with 66 bases framed from the first base. Per the germline V gene (reference sequence), MNHEY is the CDR1 and SMNVEV is the CDR2.

The chain joins TRBV27 to TRBJ1-5, with 11 central nucleotides matching TRBD1. Sequences were obtained from PBMCs or T cells enriched from blood (not recorded which). The sequence was collected from a woman between 40 and 50 years old who had been exposed to COVID-19. The nucleotides are TGTGCCAGCAGTCCCTACGGGGACAGGGGGGCTTCGTATGACTTGGGCAATCAGCCCCAGCATTTT. Its product reads: CASSPYGDRGASYDLGNQPQHF.